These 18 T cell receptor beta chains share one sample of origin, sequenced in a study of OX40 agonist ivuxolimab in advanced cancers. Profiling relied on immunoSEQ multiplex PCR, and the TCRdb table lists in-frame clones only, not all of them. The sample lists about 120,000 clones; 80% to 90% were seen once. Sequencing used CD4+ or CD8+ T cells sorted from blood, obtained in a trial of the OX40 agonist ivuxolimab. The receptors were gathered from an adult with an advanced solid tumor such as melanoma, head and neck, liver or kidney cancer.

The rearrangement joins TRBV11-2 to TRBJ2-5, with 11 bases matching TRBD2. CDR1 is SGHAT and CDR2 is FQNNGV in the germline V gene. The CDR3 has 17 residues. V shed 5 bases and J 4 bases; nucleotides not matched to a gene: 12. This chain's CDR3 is CASSPRIAGGHGETQYF. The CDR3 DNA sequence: TGTGCCAGCAGCCCCCGGATAGCGGGGGGGCATGGAGAGACCCAGTACTTC.

The CDR3 coding sequence is TGCGCCAGCAGCCAAGGGGGACAGGAATTCTACAATGAGCAGTTCTTC. Amino acids: CASSQGGQEFYNEQFF. The chain joins TRBV4-1 to TRBJ2-1; TRBD1 agrees at 8 bases. V lost 1 base to trimming and J lost 3 bases; unmatched junction nucleotides: 5. This CDR3 spans 16 amino acids. Germline V lookup: CDR1 MGHRA, CDR2 YSYEKL.

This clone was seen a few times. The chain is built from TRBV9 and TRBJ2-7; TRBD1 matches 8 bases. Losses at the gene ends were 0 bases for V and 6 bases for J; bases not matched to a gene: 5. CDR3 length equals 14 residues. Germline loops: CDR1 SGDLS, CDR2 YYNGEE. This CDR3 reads CASSVGQGASEQYF. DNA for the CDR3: TGTGCCAGCAGCGTAGGCCAGGGGGCGTCCGAGCAGTACTTC.

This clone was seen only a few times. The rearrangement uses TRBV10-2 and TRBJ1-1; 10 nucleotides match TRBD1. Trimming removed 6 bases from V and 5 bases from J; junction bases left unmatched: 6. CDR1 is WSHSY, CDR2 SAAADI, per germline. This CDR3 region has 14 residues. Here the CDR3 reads CASRGGQGGTEAFF. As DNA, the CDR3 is TGCGCCAGCAGAGGCGGACAGGGGGGGACTGAAGCTTTCTTT.

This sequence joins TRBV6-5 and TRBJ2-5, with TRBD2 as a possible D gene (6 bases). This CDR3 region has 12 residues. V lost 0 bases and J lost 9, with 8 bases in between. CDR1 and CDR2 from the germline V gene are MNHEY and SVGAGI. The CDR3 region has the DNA TGTGCCAGCAGTTACTCCGGAGGGCCCCAGTACTTC. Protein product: CASSYSGGPQYF.

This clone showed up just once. CDR3 region: CASSLYSSGNTIYF. DNA of the CDR3: TGTGCCAGCAGCTTATACAGCTCTGGAAACACCATATATTTT. The chain combines TRBV11-2 with TRBJ1-3; D is unclear. The CDR3 has 14 amino acids. Trimming removed 2 bases from V and 0 bases from J, with 5 bases in between. Germline V gene data show CDR1 as SGHAT and CDR2 as FQNNGV.

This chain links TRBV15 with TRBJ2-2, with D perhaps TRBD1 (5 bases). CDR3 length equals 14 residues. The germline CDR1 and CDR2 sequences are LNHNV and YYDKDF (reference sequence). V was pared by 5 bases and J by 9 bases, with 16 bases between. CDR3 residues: CATSSRQTRRELFF. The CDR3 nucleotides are TGTGCCACCAGCTCTCGACAGACTCGGCGGGAGCTGTTTTTT.

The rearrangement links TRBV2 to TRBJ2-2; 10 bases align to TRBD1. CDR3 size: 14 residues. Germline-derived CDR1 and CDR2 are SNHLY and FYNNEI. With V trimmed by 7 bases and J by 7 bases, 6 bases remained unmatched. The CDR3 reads CASTGQGVGGELFF. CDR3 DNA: TGTGCCAGCACCGGACAGGGGGTAGGCGGGGAGCTGTTTTTT.

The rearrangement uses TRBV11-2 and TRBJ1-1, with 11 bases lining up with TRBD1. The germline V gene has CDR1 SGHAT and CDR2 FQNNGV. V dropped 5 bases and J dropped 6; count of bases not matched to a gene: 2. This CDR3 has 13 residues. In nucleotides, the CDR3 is TGTGCCAGCAGCCAGGACAGGGGGCCTGAAGCTTTCTTT. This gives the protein CASSQDRGPEAFF.

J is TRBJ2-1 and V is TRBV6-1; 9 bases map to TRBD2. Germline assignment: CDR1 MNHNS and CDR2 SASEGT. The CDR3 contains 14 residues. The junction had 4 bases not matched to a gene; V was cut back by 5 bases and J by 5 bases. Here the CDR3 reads CASSRGLADNEQFF. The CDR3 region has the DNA TGTGCCAGCAGTAGGGGACTAGCAGACAATGAGCAGTTCTTC.

The CDR3 loop is CASSEVGGEGYGYTF. In DNA, the CDR3 is TGTGCCAGCAGTGAAGTTGGCGGGGAGGGTTATGGCTACACCTTC. V usage is TRBV6-1 and J usage is TRBJ1-2; D call uncertain. V lost 1 base and J 5 bases, leaving 14 bases between the germline ends. Per germline, CDR1 MNHNS and CDR2 SASEGT. The CDR3 length is 15 residues.

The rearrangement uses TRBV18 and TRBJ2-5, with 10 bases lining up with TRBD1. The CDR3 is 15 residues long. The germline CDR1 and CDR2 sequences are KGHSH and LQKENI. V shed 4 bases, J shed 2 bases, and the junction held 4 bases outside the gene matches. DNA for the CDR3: TGTGCCAGCTCACGGGGGACAGGGGCTCAAGAGACCCAGTACTTC. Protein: CASSRGTGAQETQYF.

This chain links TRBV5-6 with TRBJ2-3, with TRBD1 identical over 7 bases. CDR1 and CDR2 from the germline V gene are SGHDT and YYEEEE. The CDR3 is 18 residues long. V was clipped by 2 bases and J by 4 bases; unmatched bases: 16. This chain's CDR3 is CASSFRGFTRGRSDTQYF. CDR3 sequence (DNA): TGTGCCAGCAGCTTCCGTGGATTTACGAGGGGGCGATCAGATACGCAGTATTTT. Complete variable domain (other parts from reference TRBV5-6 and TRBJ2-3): DAGVTQSPTHLIKTRGQQVTLRCSPKSGHDTVSWYQQALGQGPQFIFQYYEEEERQRGNFPDRFSGHQFPNYSSELNVNALLLGDSALYLCASSFRGFTRGRSDTQYFGPGTRLTVL.

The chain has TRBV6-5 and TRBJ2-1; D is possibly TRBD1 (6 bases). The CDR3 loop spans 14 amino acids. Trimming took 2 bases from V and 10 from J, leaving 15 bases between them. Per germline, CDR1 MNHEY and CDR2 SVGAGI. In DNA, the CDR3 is TGTGCCAGCAGTTACACCCGACAGGCACGGGAGCAGTTCTTC. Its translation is CASSYTRQAREQFF.

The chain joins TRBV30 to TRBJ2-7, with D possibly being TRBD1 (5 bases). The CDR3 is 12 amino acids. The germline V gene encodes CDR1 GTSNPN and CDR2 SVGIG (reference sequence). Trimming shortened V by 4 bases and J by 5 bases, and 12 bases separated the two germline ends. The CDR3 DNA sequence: TGTGCCTGGACCCTTACAGGTGACGAGCAGTACTTC. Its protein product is CAWTLTGDEQYF.

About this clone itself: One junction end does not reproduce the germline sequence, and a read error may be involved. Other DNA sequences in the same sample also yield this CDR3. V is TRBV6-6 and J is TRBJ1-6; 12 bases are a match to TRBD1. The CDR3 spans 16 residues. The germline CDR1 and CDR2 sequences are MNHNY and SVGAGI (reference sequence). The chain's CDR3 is CASSPRDRGLNSPLHF. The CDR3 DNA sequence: TGTGCCAGCAGTCCCCGGGACAGGGGGCTAAATTCACCCCTCCATTTT.

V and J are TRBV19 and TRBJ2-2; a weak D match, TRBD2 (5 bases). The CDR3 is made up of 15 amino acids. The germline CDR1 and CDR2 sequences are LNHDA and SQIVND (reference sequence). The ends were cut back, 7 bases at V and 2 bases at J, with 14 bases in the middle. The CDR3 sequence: CASIPHGSNTGELFF. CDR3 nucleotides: TGTGCCAGTATCCCCCATGGGAGTAACACCGGGGAGCTGTTTTTT.

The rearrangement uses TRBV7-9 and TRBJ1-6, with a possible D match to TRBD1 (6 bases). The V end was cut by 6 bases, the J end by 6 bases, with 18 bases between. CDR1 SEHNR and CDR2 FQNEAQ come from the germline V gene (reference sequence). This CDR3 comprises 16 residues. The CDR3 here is CASSDTGAGVNSPLHF. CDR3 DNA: TGTGCCAGCAGTGATACAGGAGCAGGGGTTAATTCACCCCTCCACTTT.